This entry describes one T cell receptor (beta chain). These data originate in a study of PD-L1 blockade in urothelial cancer. Study at large: Most patients, about 90% of the roughly 29, were males with bladder-origin cancer. Typically, measured as a median, blood samples had more than 110,000 T cells.

The germline V and J ends were trimmed by 2 bases and 1 base, with 19 bases remaining between them. The CDR3 length is 17 residues. Germline V CDR1 and CDR2: SGHTS, YDEGEE. Templates that were synthetic TCR analogs were spiked into each PCR. Method: immunoSEQ multiplex PCR; TCRdb's copy keeps in-frame clones and lacks some. The table lists about 71,000 clones, about 89% of them singletons. Sequenced material: PBMCs, taken around atezolizumab (anti-PD-L1) treatment. The sequence was obtained from a man aged 60 to 75 with urothelial cancer. The chain is built from TRBV5-8 and TRBJ2-7; TRBD1 might be the D (6 bases). The CDR3 sequence: CASSLRLRTARSYEQYF. The CDR3 region has the DNA TGTGCCAGCAGCTTACGTCTCCGGACAGCCCGATCCTACGAGCAGTACTTC.